The next 21 T cell receptor beta chains were all read from a single sample in a study of blood T cell repertoires in COVID-19. Profiled with immunoSEQ multiplex PCR; TCRdb holds only in-frame clones, not every one. The sample includes around 180,000 clones, around nine tenths of them seen just once. Sequenced input: peripheral blood. The source of these receptors is a human donor in a cohort sampled during active COVID-19.

The gene calls are TRBV12-5 and TRBJ2-1; D is perhaps TRBD2 (7 bases). Looked up from germline, CDR1 is LGHNT and CDR2 is FRNRAP. CDR3 length: 16 residues. The V end was cut by 5 bases, the J end by 8 bases, with 22 bases between. The CDR3 DNA sequence: TGTGCTAGTGGTCAGAAGCGGGGAGGGGGTGTGGATGAGCAGTTCTTC. This codes for CASGQKRGGGVDEQFF.

In nucleotides, the CDR3 is TGTGCCACCAGTGATGGCGGAAGGCGCGGGGAGCAGTACTTC. It specifies CATSDGGRRGEQYF. The V gene is TRBV24-1, the J gene TRBJ2-7; maybe TRBD2 (5 bases). The V end lost 3 bases, the J end lost 7 bases, and 15 bases lay between the germline ends. CDR3 length: 14 amino acids. Germline loops: CDR1 KGHDR, CDR2 SFDVKD.

V usage is TRBV6-5 and J usage is TRBJ2-7, with D possibly being TRBD1 (6 bases). This CDR3 comprises 15 residues. CDR1 MNHEY and CDR2 SVGAGI come from the germline V gene. V was trimmed by 6 bases and J by 2 bases, leaving 17 bases between them. The CDR3 DNA follows: TGTGCCAGCAGACGAGAGGCCCAGGGGACCTACGAGCAGTACTTC. Residues: CASRREAQGTYEQYF.

Turning to this clone: In the same sample, other DNA sequences code for this CDR3. The V call is TRBV7-2, the J call TRBJ1-3; D gene uncertain. Germline V gives CDR1 SGHTA, CDR2 FQGNSA. V was clipped by 1 base and J by 0 bases, with 7 bases between them. The CDR3 is 15 residues long. The CDR3 DNA reads TGTGCCAGCAGCTTAGACAGAACCTCTGGAAACACCATATATTTT. This translates into CASSLDRTSGNTIYF.

V usage is TRBV19 and J usage is TRBJ1-6; 9 positions match TRBD1. CDR1 LNHDA and CDR2 SQIVND come from the germline V gene (reference sequence). The CDR3 sequence is 16 residues long. Trimming took 5 bases from V and 10 from J; bases not matched to a gene: 12. The CDR3 DNA reads TGTGCCAGTAGTCCCCGGGACAGGGAATTCGCCTCACCCCTCCACTTT. This codes for CASSPRDREFASPLHF.

This clone has just one count. V usage is TRBV18 and J usage is TRBJ2-3; the D is unclear. Germline values: CDR1 KGHSH, CDR2 LQKENI. V was clipped by 2 bases and J by 4 bases, with 7 bases between them. The CDR3 covers 13 residues. The CDR3 loop is CASSPVSSDTQYF. The CDR3 coding sequence is TGTGCCAGCTCACCAGTTTCGTCAGATACGCAGTATTTT.

This clone was seen once. The rearrangement links TRBV9 to TRBJ2-2; D is perhaps TRBD2 (7 bases). Germline CDR1 is SGDLS and CDR2 is YYNGEE. CDR3 length equals 15 residues. Trimming took off 3 bases at V and 2 bases at J, with 11 bases between the two ends. CDR3 DNA: TGTGCCAGCAGCGACCGGGGGGCTAACACCGGGGAGCTGTTTTTT. Its translation: CASSDRGANTGELFF.

V usage is TRBV25-1 and J usage is TRBJ1-2; D gene uncertain. V lost 6 bases and J 4 bases, leaving 12 bases between the germline ends. CDR3 length: 13 amino acids. Germline V CDR1 and CDR2: MGHDK, SYGVNS. This CDR3 reads CASSPGMGYGYTF. DNA of the CDR3: TGTGCCAGCAGCCCGGGGATGGGCTATGGCTACACCTTC.

The CDR3 protein is CATSDLCQGNANEKLFF. In nucleotides, the CDR3 is TGTGCCACCAGTGATTTGTGCCAGGGGAACGCTAATGAAAAACTGTTTTTT. The genes are TRBV24-1 and TRBJ1-4; possible D gene TRBD1, 6 bases. The V and J ends lost 0 bases and 3 bases respectively, with 13 bases between them. Per germline, CDR1 KGHDR and CDR2 SFDVKD. This CDR3 is built from 17 residues.

V and J are TRBV25-1 and TRBJ2-3; 8 nucleotides align to TRBD1. The CDR3 runs 14 residues. V dropped 3 bases and J dropped 6; count of bases not matched to a gene: 5. Per the germline V gene, CDR1 is MGHDK and CDR2 is SYGVNS. CDR3 in amino acids: CASSDGQGWDTQYF. The DNA for the CDR3 is TGTGCCAGCAGTGATGGACAGGGTTGGGATACGCAGTATTTT.

The chain's CDR3 is CASSLGRQQRTGELFF. For the CDR3, the DNA is TGTGCCAGCAGCTTAGGGAGACAGCAACGGACCGGGGAGCTGTTTTTT. The V call is TRBV7-8, the J call TRBJ2-2, with D possibly TRBD1 on 5 matching bases. Trimming shortened V by 1 base and J by 5 bases, and 14 bases separated the two germline ends. The CDR3 length is 16 residues. Germline V gene data show CDR1 as SGHVS and CDR2 as FQNEAQ.

This clone was counted a single time. The chain recombines TRBV4-3 with TRBJ2-2; TRBD1 matches at 9 bases. CDR1 LGHNA and CDR2 YSLEER come from the germline V gene. J gave up 3 bases and V 0 bases, and 5 bases lay outside the gene matches. The CDR3 contains 17 residues. CDR3 sequence: CASSQDRGTGYTGELFF. In DNA form, the CDR3 reads TGCGCCAGCAGCCAAGATAGAGGGACAGGGTACACCGGGGAGCTGTTTTTT.

This clone has just one count. The chain couples TRBV7-2 to TRBJ1-2; 8 bases are shared with TRBD1. Germline-derived CDR1 and CDR2 are SGHTA and FQGNSA. CDR3 size: 15 residues. V shed 1 base and J 0 bases; nucleotides not matched to a gene: 1. The CDR3 loop is CASSLVTGANYGYTF. The CDR3 DNA follows: TGTGCCAGCAGCTTAGTGACAGGGGCTAACTATGGCTACACCTTC.

This clone was seen a few times. V gene TRBV4-1 combines with J gene TRBJ2-5; maybe TRBD2 (6 bases). Trimming took off 2 bases at V and 3 bases at J, with 13 bases between the two ends. Germline loops: CDR1 MGHRA, CDR2 YSYEKL. This CDR3 contains 15 residues. In DNA form, the CDR3 reads TGCGCCAGCAGCCAAATGGGACTGAGGGAAGAGACCCAGTACTTC. Translation gives CASSQMGLREETQYF.

The J gene is TRBJ2-1, the V gene TRBV10-3, with D possibly matching TRBD1 (6 bases). CDR3 size: 15 residues. CDR1 is ENHRY and CDR2 is SYGVKD in the germline V gene. V lost 0 bases to trimming and J lost 3 bases, with 9 bases between them. CDR3 sequence reads: CAISESGRGYNEQFF. CDR3 nucleotides: TGTGCCATCAGTGAGTCAGGCAGGGGCTACAATGAGCAGTTCTTC.

The CDR3 sequence is CASSLMTSGRLHLGEQYF. The DNA of the CDR3 is TGCGCCAGCAGCTTGATGACTAGCGGGAGACTTCATTTGGGCGAGCAGTACTTC. This rearrangement joins TRBV5-1 to TRBJ2-7; 12 positions match TRBD2. CDR1 and CDR2 (germline): SGHRS, YFSETQ. The CDR3 is made up of 18 amino acids. Unmatched junction bases numbered 14, after V lost 1 base and J lost 6 bases.

The chain has TRBV4-1 and TRBJ1-3, with 7 nucleotides matching TRBD1. There are 16 residues in the CDR3. Germline V gives CDR1 MGHRA, CDR2 YSYEKL. V was clipped by 2 bases and J by 2 bases; unmatched bases: 6. CDR3 nucleotide sequence: TGCGCCAGCAGCCAATCCCAGACAGGGACTGGAAACACCATATATTTT. Translation gives CASSQSQTGTGNTIYF.

The chain employs TRBV9 and TRBJ1-1; weak D call: TRBD1 (5 bases). The CDR3 length is 14 residues. Germline V lookup: CDR1 SGDLS, CDR2 YYNGEE. V shed 5 bases and J shed 4 bases, with 15 bases lying between them. CDR3 protein: CASSATVSGTEAFF. CDR3 nucleotides: TGTGCCAGCAGTGCGACAGTTTCGGGCACTGAAGCTTTCTTT. The variable domain in full, with the rest retrieved from reference TRBV9 and TRBJ1-1, is DSGVTQTPKHLITATGQRVTLRCSPRSGDLSVYWYQQSLDQGLQFLIQYYNGEERAKGNILERFSAQQFPDLHSELNLSSLELGDSALYFCASSATVSGTEAFFGQGTRLTVV.

The rearrangement uses TRBV29-1 and TRBJ1-2, with D possibly matching TRBD1 (5 bases). CDR3 length equals 11 residues. V was trimmed by 5 bases and J by 8 bases, leaving 12 bases between them. Germline CDR1 and CDR2: SQVTM and ANQGSEA. In DNA, the CDR3 is TGCAGCGTTCGGGGCAGCGGGGGCTACACCTTC. The encoded protein is CSVRGSGGYTF.

The V gene is TRBV4-1, the J gene TRBJ1-2, with a weak D call TRBD1 (6 bases). Germline V CDR1 and CDR2: MGHRA, YSYEKL. CDR3 size: 14 residues. Trimming left V 1 base short and J 7 bases short, with 13 bases between. The CDR3 loop reads CASSQGRGMTGYTF. The CDR3 nucleotides are TGCGCCAGCAGCCAAGGCAGGGGAATGACTGGCTACACCTTC.

This clone was found a few times. J is TRBJ2-2 and V is TRBV7-2; D not certain. CDR3 length: 13 amino acids. The ends were cut back, 4 bases at V and 8 bases at J, with 11 bases in the middle. Germline assignment: CDR1 SGHTA and CDR2 FQGNSA. The CDR3 is CASSSSERGELFF. CDR3 nucleotide sequence: TGTGCCAGCAGCTCGAGTGAGAGGGGGGAGCTGTTTTTT.